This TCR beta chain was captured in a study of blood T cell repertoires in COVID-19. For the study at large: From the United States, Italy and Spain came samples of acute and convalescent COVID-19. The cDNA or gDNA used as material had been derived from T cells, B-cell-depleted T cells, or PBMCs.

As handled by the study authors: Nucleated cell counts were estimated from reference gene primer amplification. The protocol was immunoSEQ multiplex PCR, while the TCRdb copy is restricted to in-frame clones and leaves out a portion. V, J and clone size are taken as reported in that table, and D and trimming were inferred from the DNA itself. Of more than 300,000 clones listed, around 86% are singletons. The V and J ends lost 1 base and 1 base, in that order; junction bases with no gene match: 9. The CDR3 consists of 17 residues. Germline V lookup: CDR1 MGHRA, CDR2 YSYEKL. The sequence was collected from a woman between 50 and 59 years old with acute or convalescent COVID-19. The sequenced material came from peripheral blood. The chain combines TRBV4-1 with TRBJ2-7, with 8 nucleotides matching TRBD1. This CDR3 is CASSQVARQGRSYEQYF. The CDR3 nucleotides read TGCGCCAGCAGCCAAGTGGCCCGACAGGGGAGGTCCTACGAGCAGTACTTC.